The rows below give T cell receptor beta chains drawn from one sample of a study of blood T cell repertoires in COVID-19. Measured with immunoSEQ multiplex PCR; TCRdb has only the in-frame clones, and not every one. The data show 140,000 or so clones, just under 85% seen once. Sequenced: PBMCs or T cells enriched from blood (not recorded which). The receptors were gathered from a woman aged 50 to 60 with acute COVID-19. Both conserved end residues are part of each CDR3. D genes are given only for firm matches. The size of a clone is reported for some rows only, either as once, few or many, or as a class for expanded clones.

NA	TRBV28	NA	TRBJ2-7	TGTGCCAGCAGTTTAAACAGGAACTCCTACGAGCAGTACTTC	CASSLNRNSYEQYF
NA	TRBV7-2	NA	TRBJ2-6	TGTGCCAGCAGCGTCGGGGACTCCGGGGCCAACGTCCTGACTTTC	CASSVGDSGANVLTF
few	TRBV9	TRBD1	TRBJ2-1	TGTGCCAGCACCCCACAGGGGTTCGGGTACAATGAGCAGTTCTTC	CASTPQGFGYNEQFF
NA	TRBV6-1	TRBD2	TRBJ2-7	TGTGCCAGCAGTGAACTTGGGACTACCTACGAGCAGTACTTC	CASSELGTTYEQYF
NA	TRBV23-1	TRBD1	TRBJ1-4	TGCGCCAGCAAGGCGGAGGACAGGGGGCAATCAACTAATGAAAAACTGTTTTTT	CASKAEDRGQSTNEKLFF
NA	TRBV1	NA	TRBJ2-4	TGCACCAGCAGCCATCCCCCGACTAGCGGGAGAAAGACCAAAAACATTCAGTACTTC	CTSSHPPTSGRKTKNIQYF
few	TRBV19	NA	TRBJ1-4	TGTGCCAGTAGTCCCGGTCTGGGGCGGAATGAAAAACTGTTTTTT	CASSPGLGRNEKLFF
few	TRBV2	TRBD2	TRBJ2-2	TGTGCCAGCAGGGGATCACTAGCGGCCGGGGAGCTGTTTTTT	CASRGSLAAGELFF
NA	TRBV7-3	TRBD1	TRBJ2-1	TGTGCCAGCAGCTCCCGGAGGGACAGGGGGACCAATGAGCAGTTCTTC	CASSSRRDRGTNEQFF
NA	TRBV19	NA	TRBJ1-5	TGTGCCAGTAGTACCCCACAGGGCCGGGTTGGCAATCAGCCCCAGCATTTT	CASSTPQGRVGNQPQHF
NA	TRBV6-2/TRBV6-3	NA	TRBJ2-1	TGTGCCAGCAGCCCAGAGCTAGCGACTGAGCAGTTCTTC	CASSPELATEQFF
NA	TRBV6-5	NA	TRBJ1-6	TGTGCCACCTGCGCAGGGCAATTCGGAAATTCACCCCTCCACTTT	CATCAGQFGNSPLHF
NA	TRBV5-1	NA	TRBJ2-2	TGCGCCAGCACGGGTATTATTGCGAACACCGGGGAGCTGTTTTTT	CASTGIIANTGELFF
NA	TRBV3-1/TRBV3-2	NA	TRBJ2-5	TGTGCCAGCAGCGCCGGGGAGACCCAGTACTTC	CASSAGETQYF
NA	TRBV2	NA	TRBJ2-1	TGTGCCAGCAGTGGTGGGCAGTACAATGAGCAGTTCTTC	CASSGGQYNEQFF
once	TRBV2	TRBD1	TRBJ2-5	TGTGCCAGCACCCTACAGGGGGCCGAGGAGACCCAGTACTTC	CASTLQGAEETQYF
NA	TRBV7-9	NA	TRBJ1-2	TGTGCCAGCAGCTTAGTAGGAACAGGAGATAAGGGTTATGGCTACACCTTC	CASSLVGTGDKGYGYTF
NA	TRBV18	NA	TRBJ2-6	TGTGCCAGCTCACCATCAGAATCTGGGGCCAACGTCCTGACTTTC	CASSPSESGANVLTF
NA	TRBV5-1	NA	TRBJ2-5	TGCGCCAGCAGCTGGGGGCTGCTGGAGACCCAGTACTTC	CASSWGLLETQYF
NA	TRBV4-3	TRBD2	TRBJ2-5	TGCGCCAGCAGCCAAAATTGGGGTGGAGGGACTAGCGGGATTAAAGAGACCCAGTACTTC	CASSQNWGGGTSGIKETQYF
once	TRBV27	NA	TRBJ1-2	TGTGCCAGCAGTTTCGCAGGGCAAGACCTCTATGGCTACACCTTC	CASSFAGQDLYGYTF
NA	TRBV27	TRBD2	TRBJ2-7	TGTGCCAGCAGTCCCTTGGGACTAGCGGGCATCTCCTACGAGCAGTACTTC	CASSPLGLAGISYEQYF
NA	TRBV5-8	TRBD2	TRBJ2-7	TGTGCCAGCAGCTTCTCTTTCGGGACTAGCAGACGCGAGCAGTACTTC	CASSFSFGTSRREQYF
NA	TRBV5-1	NA	TRBJ2-2	TGCGCCAGCAACGTCCAGGGATCGTTCACCGGGGAGCTGTTTTTT	CASNVQGSFTGELFF
NA	TRBV5-1	TRBD2	TRBJ2-1	TGCGCCAGCAGCTTGTATCGGCTAGCGGGAGCTAGGAATGAGCAGTTCTTC	CASSLYRLAGARNEQFF
NA	TRBV19	NA	TRBJ1-5	TGTGCCAGTAGTCCTAGAGATCAGCCCCAGCATTTT	CASSPRDQPQHF
NA	TRBV7-2	NA	TRBJ1-2	TGTGCCAGCAGACCCGGTGGCTATGGCTACACCTTC	CASRPGGYGYTF
NA	TRBV11-3	TRBD1	TRBJ2-5	TGTGCCAGCAGCCTTCAGGGGGCTCGTAGGGAGACCCAGTACTTC	CASSLQGARRETQYF
NA	TRBV5-1	NA	TRBJ1-1	TGCGCCAGCAGCTTGGCTGTGAACACTGAAGCTTTCTTT	CASSLAVNTEAFF
NA	TRBV3-1/TRBV3-2	NA	TRBJ1-2	TGTGCCAGCAGCCAAGGGCCACTGGGAGGAGTATATGGCTACACCTTC	CASSQGPLGGVYGYTF
NA	TRBV9	NA	TRBJ1-1	TGTGCCAGCAGCGTAGAACCCATTGGCAGAGAAGCTTTCTTT	CASSVEPIGREAFF
NA	TRBV6-1	NA	TRBJ2-1	TGTGCCAGCAGTGACGGGAGCTCCTACAATGAGCAGTTCTTC	CASSDGSSYNEQFF
NA	TRBV2	TRBD2	TRBJ2-7	TGTGCCAGCAGACCCCGGGGACTAGCGGAGCCCTACGAGCAGTACTTC	CASRPRGLAEPYEQYF
NA	TRBV5-6	NA	TRBJ1-5	TGTGCCAGCAGCTTGGAGGTCCGGGCAGGGAGGAATCAGCCCCAGCATTTT	CASSLEVRAGRNQPQHF
NA	TRBV11-2	NA	TRBJ2-7	TGTGCCAGCAGCTCACTCAGAGCGGGCGAGCAGTACTTC	CASSSLRAGEQYF
NA	TRBV20-1	NA	TRBJ2-3	TGCAGTGCTAGAGATAGTGATACGCAGTATTTT	CSARDSDTQYF
NA	TRBV5-5	NA	TRBJ2-1	TGTGCCAGCAGCTTGGAAACTATAGCGGCAGTCCACAATGAGCAGTTCTTC	CASSLETIAAVHNEQFF
NA	TRBV5-8	TRBD1	TRBJ2-7	TGTGCCAGCAGCCCCTTCGGAACAGGGGTCTACGAGCAGTACTTC	CASSPFGTGVYEQYF
once	TRBV7-2	NA	TRBJ1-5	TGTGCCAGCAGCCGGGACTCCCTCCAGCCCCAGCATTTT	CASSRDSLQPQHF
NA	TRBV7-9	NA	TRBJ2-1	TGTGCCAGCAGCTCCGGACGGGAAGTTGGCTATGAGCAGTTCTTC	CASSSGREVGYEQFF
NA	TRBV5-1	NA	TRBJ1-2	TGCGCCAGCAGCCTCTTGCTCGAGGGGGGGTATGGCTACACCTTC	CASSLLLEGGYGYTF
NA	TRBV18	TRBD1	TRBJ2-7	TGTGCCAGCTCTTCTGACAGGGATGAGCAGTACTTC	CASSSDRDEQYF
NA	TRBV5-4	NA	TRBJ1-6	TGTGCCAGCAGCCACGGCTCCTATAATTCACCCCTCCACTTT	CASSHGSYNSPLHF
NA	TRBV3-1/TRBV3-2	TRBD1	TRBJ2-2	TGTGCCAGCAGCCTACAGGGGTCCGGGGAGCTGTTTTTT	CASSLQGSGELFF
NA	TRBV29-1	TRBD1	TRBJ1-3	TGCAGCGTTGGGGGGGACAGCTCTGGAAACACCATATATTTT	CSVGGDSSGNTIYF
NA	TRBV3-1/TRBV3-2	NA	TRBJ2-5	TGTGCCAGCAGCCAAGGCGCCGAGTTGAGCCAGTACTTC	CASSQGAELSQYF
NA	TRBV28	TRBD1	TRBJ2-1	TGTGCCAGCAGGTCCGGGACAGGGGGTTCCAATGAGCAGTTCTTC	CASRSGTGGSNEQFF
NA	TRBV6-6	TRBD2	TRBJ2-1	TGTGCCAGCAGTTTACTAGCGGGACCTTACAATGAGCAGTTCTTC	CASSLLAGPYNEQFF